These 15 T cell receptor beta chains were sequenced from one sample in a study of radiation and T cells in renal cell carcinoma. Time point here: blood 2 weeks post-SBRT. Treatment: 15 Gy SBRT to primary tumor, nephrectomy 4 weeks later. TCRdb keeps only in-frame clones here, not all; method: immunoSEQ multiplex PCR. The sample carries fewer than 90,000 clones, 65% to 90% recorded once. The sequences come from blood, collected from a patient whose treatment included radiotherapy and nephrectomy. The receptors stem from a woman aged 45-60 years with renal cell carcinoma.

The sample holds a few counts of this clone. CDR3 sequence (DNA): TGTGCCAGCAGCGAGGCGGGACTCCACATGAACACTGAAGCTTTCTTT. This gives the protein CASSEAGLHMNTEAFF. The genes are TRBV9 and TRBJ1-1; a weak D match, TRBD1 (5 bases). This CDR3 is 16 amino acids long. Trimming took off 3 bases at V and 0 bases at J, with 15 bases between the two ends. Germline V gene data show CDR1 as SGDLS and CDR2 as YYNGEE.

Regarding this clone: The sample has other DNA sequences that encode this CDR3 too. The rearrangement uses TRBV18 and TRBJ2-7; TRBD2 matches at 12 bases. CDR1 and CDR2 from the germline V gene are KGHSH and LQKENI. The ends lost 2 bases at V and 7 bases at J; junction bases unmatched: 0. The CDR3 has 13 residues. The CDR3 DNA sequence: TGTGCCAGCTCACCAGGGACTAGCGGGGAGCAGTACTTC. Its protein is CASSPGTSGEQYF.

Points on this clone: The identical CDR3 is also encoded by other nucleotide sequences in the sample. The chain joins TRBV7-2 to TRBJ1-5; no firm D call. Germline V gene lookup returns CDR1 SGHTA and CDR2 FQGNSA. Trimming shortened V by 1 base and J by 2 bases, and 3 bases separated the two germline ends. This CDR3 contains 13 residues. CDR3 residues: CASSLDRNQPQHF. DNA for the CDR3: TGTGCCAGCAGCTTAGATCGCAATCAGCCCCAGCATTTT.

For this clone: Other nucleotide sequences from this sample produce the same CDR3. This sequence joins TRBV7-9 and TRBJ1-2; D is undetermined. Germline lookup yields CDR1 SEHNR and CDR2 FQNEAQ (reference sequence). The CDR3 has 13 residues. V gave up 1 base and J gave up 3 bases, with 6 bases separating them. The CDR3 sequence is CASSLGGDYGYTF. The CDR3 DNA is TGTGCCAGCAGCTTAGGGGGTGACTATGGCTACACCTTC.

The chain carries TRBV11-2 and TRBJ1-4; D is uncertain. The CDR3 length is 13 residues. The germline CDR1 and CDR2 sequences are SGHAT and FQNNGV. V was shortened by 6 bases and J by 0 bases, with 5 bases between the two germline ends. The CDR3 coding sequence is TGTGCCAGCAGACAAGCAACTAATGAAAAACTGTTTTTT. Its translation is CASRQATNEKLFF. The variable domain in full, with the rest retrieved from reference TRBV11-2 and TRBJ1-4, is EAGVAQSPRYKIIEKRQSVAFWCNPISGHATLYWYQQILGQGPKLLIQFQNNGVVDDSQLPKDRFSAERLKGVDSTLKIQPAKLEDSAVYLCASRQATNEKLFFGSGTQLSVL.

The chain recombines TRBV9 with TRBJ2-3; perhaps TRBD2 as D (5 bases). The length of the CDR3 is 15 residues. CDR1 SGDLS and CDR2 YYNGEE come from the germline V gene. The V and J ends lost 4 bases and 0 bases respectively, with 12 bases between them. The CDR3 sequence is CASSSQGGSTDTQYF. The CDR3 nucleotides read TGTGCCAGCAGCTCACAAGGCGGGAGCACAGATACGCAGTATTTT.

A note on this clone: One junction end does not reproduce the germline sequence, and a read error may be involved. This chain uses TRBV20-1 with TRBJ1-1, with a tentative D call TRBD1 (5 bases). Germline V CDR1 and CDR2: DFQATT, SNEGSKA (reference sequence). This CDR3 has 9 residues. The CDR3, as DNA: TGCAGTAGGATGGGGCCGACCCTCTTT. Protein: CSRMGPTLF.

This clone has more than one count but fewer than ten. This chain links TRBV30 with TRBJ1-1, with 7 nucleotides matching TRBD1. CDR1 GTSNPN and CDR2 SVGIG come from the germline V gene (reference sequence). The CDR3 sequence is 12 residues long. After removal of 5 bases from V and 11 bases from J, the junction contained 11 bases not matched to a gene. This CDR3 reads CAWRKGQAGAFF. As DNA, the CDR3 is TGTGCCTGGCGTAAAGGACAGGCGGGGGCTTTCTTT.

This clone was found once. The rearrangement joins TRBV4-3 to TRBJ1-4; 9 bases agree with TRBD1. CDR3 length equals 15 residues. Germline V lookup: CDR1 LGHNA, CDR2 YSLEER. Trimming took 4 bases from V and 8 from J; bases not matched to a gene: 8. The CDR3 spells CASSRSGQGGEKLFF. The CDR3 DNA reads as TGCGCCAGCAGCCGATCGGGACAGGGAGGGGAAAAACTGTTTTTT.

This clone was picked up a small number of times. This chain links TRBV19 with TRBJ1-5; D not resolved. There are 13 residues in the CDR3. Germline assignment: CDR1 LNHDA and CDR2 SQIVND (reference sequence). The V end was cut by 4 bases, the J end by 5 bases, with 9 bases between. The CDR3 loop is CASSTRLDQPQHF. DNA for the CDR3: TGTGCCAGTAGTACCCGTTTGGATCAGCCCCAGCATTTT.

This clone showed up just a few times. The chain combines TRBV6-5 with TRBJ1-2; D remains ambiguous. The CDR3 is 13 residues long. Germline V gives CDR1 MNHEY, CDR2 SVGAGI. Between the trimmed V and J ends, which lost 4 bases and 4 bases, there was a span of 10 bases. The CDR3 bases are TGTGCCAGCAGTTCCGAGACGTTCTATGGCTACACCTTC. Translation: CASSSETFYGYTF.

The rearrangement uses TRBV7-2 and TRBJ1-1; D possibly corresponds to TRBD1 (6 bases). Germline-derived CDR1 and CDR2 are SGHTA and FQGNSA. The CDR3 length is 15 residues. Trimming shortened V by 5 bases and J by 1 base, and 14 bases separated the two germline ends. The CDR3 DNA sequence: TGTGCCAGCAGCCGGGGGGACACAGGGAACACTGAAGCTTTCTTT. Translated, it gives CASSRGDTGNTEAFF.

The rearrangement links TRBV6-5 to TRBJ2-7; D is possibly TRBD1 (5 bases). V lost 2 bases to trimming and J lost 0 bases, with 11 bases between them. CDR3 size: 15 residues. Germline values: CDR1 MNHEY, CDR2 SVGAGI. CDR3 DNA sequence: TGTGCCAGCAGTTACGACAGCTCCGTCTCCTACGAGCAGTACTTC. Encoded protein: CASSYDSSVSYEQYF.

J is TRBJ2-3 and V is TRBV6-5; perhaps TRBD2 as D (5 bases). From germline, CDR1 is MNHEY and CDR2 SVGAGI. There are 11 residues in the CDR3. The ends were cut back, 7 bases at V and 9 bases at J, with 11 bases in the middle. This CDR3 reads CASKRELTQYF. The CDR3 nucleotides read TGTGCCAGCAAAAGGGAGTTAACGCAGTATTTT.

This clone appeared a single time. V gene TRBV19 combines with J gene TRBJ2-7; D tentatively fits TRBD1 or TRBD2 (6 bases each). The CDR3 has 14 amino acids. Germline assignment: CDR1 LNHDA and CDR2 SQIVND (reference sequence). V was shortened by 5 bases and J by 3 bases, with 14 bases between the two germline ends. The CDR3 loop reads CASSSGARVYEQYF. The CDR3 DNA reads as TGTGCCAGTAGTTCGGGGGCCAGGGTCTACGAGCAGTACTTC.